This T cell receptor (beta chain) was identified in a study of T cell repertoires in cytomegalovirus infection. Study findings and constraints: Using cumulative public TCR beta family frequency, the authors identified those who carried CMV together with the relevant HLA.

This clonotype was seen ten or more times. What it binds is not known. Germline V lookup: CDR1 SGHTA, CDR2 FQGNSA. The CDR3 contains 12 residues. The V gene lost 2 bases and the J gene lost 3 bases, with 4 bases spanning the gap. Using its own MiXCR run on the reads, TCRdb lists one record per CDR3 protein. This table has a few hundred thousand distinct CDR3 sequences, around 9.5% appearing once. The sequencing input was PBMCs. The gene calls are TRBV7-2 and TRBJ1-1; D unclear. This clonotype originated in a human donor in good health (CMV status not recorded). Some clones in this sample may be carry-over from other donors' samples. The CDR3 loop is CASSLTDTEAFF. CDR3 bases: TGTGCCAGCAGCTTAACCGACACTGAAGCTTTCTTT.